These 10 T cell receptor beta chains originate from one sample sequenced in a study of CD8 T cells in Susac syndrome. With random hexamers, 0.5 to 1 ug RNA was reverse transcribed. From the immunoSEQ multiplex PCR reads, TCRdb called clonotypes with MiXCR, one entry per CDR3 protein. The repertoire has roughly 89,000 distinct CDR3 sequences, 95% to 96% of them found once; the top ten carry 0.55% to 0.8%. Input material: CD8+ T cells from PBMCs. These receptors all stem from a human donor with Susac syndrome.

This clonotype was observed a single time. The V gene is TRBV11-3, the J gene TRBJ1-2; D perhaps matches TRBD1 (6 bases). Germline assignment: CDR1 SGHNT and CDR2 YENEEA. The V end was cut by 0 bases, the J end by 4 bases, with 12 bases between. The CDR3 covers 15 residues. CDR3 in DNA: TGTGCCAGCAGCTTAGAAGGCAGGGGAGGCTATGGCTACACCTTC. It encodes CASSLEGRGGYGYTF.

In its sample, this clonotype was seen once. The chain uses TRBV12-3 or TRBV12-4 and TRBJ1-2, with 12 bases identical to TRBD1. The CDR3 has 13 residues. The V gene end was trimmed by 4 bases and the J gene end by 12 bases; junction bases not matched to a gene: 6. The CDR3 bases are TGTGCCAGCAGTTCCTGGGACAGGGGGCGGGACACCTTC. It translates to CASSSWDRGRDTF.

The chain joins TRBV20-1 to TRBJ2-5, with no clear D. The CDR3 consists of 11 residues. Trimming removed 0 bases at V and 4 bases at J, with 3 bases between. The germline CDR1 and CDR2 sequences are DFQATT and SNEGSKA (reference sequence). CDR3 protein: CSARDRETQYF. In nucleotides, the CDR3 is TGCAGTGCTAGAGATCGAGAGACCCAGTACTTC.

The genes are TRBV7-7 and TRBJ2-5, with TRBD2 matching over 7 bases. CDR1 is SSHAT, CDR2 FNYEAQ, per germline (reference sequence). There are 13 residues in the CDR3. CDR3: CASVGRSQETQYF. CDR3 bases: TGTGCTAGCGTCGGGAGGAGCCAAGAGACCCAGTACTTC.

This clonotype was counted once. The CDR3 region has the DNA TGTGCCAGCAGCTTACCGACAGGCGCCAATTCACCCCTCCACTTT. Its protein is CASSLPTGANSPLHF. The V and J genes are TRBV7-9 and TRBJ1-6; D is possibly TRBD1 (6 bases). CDR1 is SEHNR and CDR2 is FQNEAQ in the germline V gene (reference sequence). The CDR3 has 15 residues. V lost 2 bases and J 7 bases, leaving 12 bases between the germline ends.

V usage is TRBV29-1 and J usage is TRBJ2-6, with D possibly TRBD2 on 6 matching bases. CDR1 SQVTM and CDR2 ANQGSEA come from the germline V gene. The V gene lost 6 bases and the J gene lost 0 bases, with 18 bases spanning the gap. The CDR3 covers 17 residues. CDR3 sequence reads: CSVREEVGSSGANVLTF. The CDR3 DNA reads TGCAGCGTGAGGGAGGAAGTTGGTAGCTCTGGGGCCAACGTCCTGACTTTC.

The chain uses TRBV19 and TRBJ2-5; 9 nucleotides line up with TRBD1. This CDR3 region has 12 residues. Germline V gene lookup returns CDR1 LNHDA and CDR2 SQIVND (reference sequence). Unmatched junction bases numbered 1, after V lost 6 bases and J lost 5 bases. The CDR3, as DNA: TGTGCCAGTAGCGGACAGGGGGAGACCCAGTACTTC. Translation: CASSGQGETQYF.

The chain joins TRBV15 to TRBJ1-5, with a tentative D call TRBD1 (5 bases). CDR3 length equals 16 residues. The V gene's germline CDR1 is LNHNV and CDR2 YYDKDF (reference sequence). Trimming took off 5 bases at V and 0 bases at J, with 14 bases between the two ends. The DNA of the CDR3 is TGTGCCACCAGCGGTGGGGGACGGCTTAGCAATCAGCCCCAGCATTTT. This sequence encodes CATSGGGRLSNQPQHF.

The chain links TRBV5-1 to TRBJ1-5; D unclear. Germline CDR1 and CDR2: SGHRS and YFSETQ. V lost 4 bases to trimming and J lost 1 base, with 15 bases between them. CDR3 length equals 16 residues. CDR3 in DNA: TGCGCCAGCAGCGTGGACGGACGATCCAGCAATCAGCCCCAGCATTTT. It codes for CASSVDGRSSNQPQHF.

Of note for this clonotype: A read error may produce the germline difference seen at one junction end. The rearrangement uses TRBV11-2 and TRBJ2-7; tentatively, D is TRBD2 (6 bases). Germline CDR1 reads SGHAT; CDR2 reads FQNNGV. CDR3 size: 19 residues. CDR3 sequence reads: CASSLVFAGRATSSHEQYF. DNA for the CDR3: TGTGCCAGCAGCTTAGTCTTCGCGGGGCGGGCCACCTCCTCCCACGAGCAGTACTTC.